The source of this T cell receptor beta chain is a study of CD4+ T cells in melanoma. Sequencing used immunoSEQ multiplex PCR; TCRdb keeps in-frame clones, though not all of them. This sample carries roughly 110,000 clones, about 90% of them seen once, and the ten largest clones take 2.5% to 3.5%. The CDR3 spans 14 residues. V dropped 1 base and J dropped 3 bases, with 11 bases sitting between them. Regarding the study as a whole: Diverse differentiation states were reported for melanoma neoantigen-specific CD4+ T cells.

About this clone itself: Antigen specificity is unknown.

Sequencing used peripheral blood. The TCR sequence derives from a human donor with melanoma. This rearrangement joins TRBV5-3 to TRBJ2-7; possibly TRBD1 for D (6 bases). TRBV5-3 belongs to the ORF category, with a function that is uncertain. The CDR3 DNA sequence: TGTGCCAGAAGCTTGAGACCAGGGGTCTACGAGCAGTACTTC. This gives the protein CARSLRPGVYEQYF.